Listed below are T cell receptor beta chains from one sample, sequenced in a study of Graves' ophthalmopathy and Graves' hyperthyroidism. TCRdb called the multiplex PCR reads again in MiXCR, with one record for every CDR3 protein. The table has some 160,000 distinct CDR3 sequences, roughly 36% seen once. Sequencing was done on a sample of peripheral blood. The receptors here all came from a man younger than 45 with Graves' ophthalmopathy. The CDR3 runs from the conserved cysteine through the conserved F or W. The order of the fields is D gene, V gene, clone size, J gene, CDR3 protein, CDR3 DNA. The D gene is left open where the match is weak. For some rows the clone size is stated as once, few or many, or as a class when expanded; others skip it.

TRBD1	TRBV6-1	few	TRBJ1-1	CASRTGTVTEAFF	TGTGCCAGCAGAACCGGGACAGTCACTGAAGCTTTCTTT
NA	TRBV27	many	TRBJ1-5	CASSLSRLQQPQHF	TGTGCCAGCAGTTTATCACGTCTTCAGCAGCCCCAGCATTTT
NA	TRBV7-8	NA	TRBJ2-7	CASSSRASYEQYF	TGTGCCAGCAGCTCACGGGCCTCCTACGAGCAGTACTTC
NA	TRBV7-6	NA	TRBJ2-5	CASTRTDQETQYF	TGTGCCAGCACAAGGACGGATCAAGAGACCCAGTACTTC
NA	TRBV28	many	TRBJ1-1	CASSTDEAFF	TGTGCCAGCAGTACAGATGAAGCTTTCTTT
NA	TRBV12-3/TRBV12-4	many	TRBJ2-7	CASSPRGSYEQYF	TGTGCCAGCAGTCCTCGAGGGTCCTACGAGCAGTACTTC
NA	TRBV12-3/TRBV12-4	NA	TRBJ1-1	CASSPHRDEAFF	TGTGCCAGCAGTCCTCACAGGGATGAAGCTTTCTTT
NA	TRBV28	NA	TRBJ2-7	CASSSDTAYEQYF	TGTGCCAGCAGTTCAGACACAGCCTACGAGCAGTACTTC
NA	TRBV11-2	NA	TRBJ1-5	CASSLGSQMYQPQHF	TGTGCCAGCAGCTTAGGTTCGCAGATGTATCAGCCCCAGCATTTT
NA	TRBV12-3/TRBV12-4	many	TRBJ1-2	CASSYSNYGYTF	TGTGCCAGCAGTTACAGTAACTATGGCTACACCTTC
NA	TRBV27	many	TRBJ2-7	CASSFGGANMGEQYF	TGTGCCAGCAGTTTTGGGGGCGCGAATATGGGCGAGCAGTACTTC
NA	TRBV6-1	NA	TRBJ2-5	CASSRDRAGETQCF	TGTGCCAGCAGTAGAGACAGGGCGGGAGAGACCCAGTGCTTC
TRBD2	TRBV30	many	TRBJ2-7	CAWTGGGYEQYF	TGTGCCTGGACCGGGGGGGGCTACGAGCAGTACTTC
TRBD1	TRBV12-3/TRBV12-4	NA	TRBJ1-1	CASSQLGTANTEAFF	TGTGCCAGCAGCCAGCTCGGGACAGCGAACACTGAAGCTTTCTTT
TRBD2	TRBV4-1	many	TRBJ2-7	CASSQEGLAGGGVSYEQYF	TGCGCCAGCAGCCAAGAGGGACTAGCGGGAGGGGGCGTCTCCTACGAGCAGTACTTC
NA	TRBV2	many	TRBJ2-5	CASSAFWGRETQYF	TGTGCCAGCAGCGCCTTTTGGGGTAGGGAGACCCAGTACTTC
NA	TRBV6-1	many	TRBJ1-5	CATMVAGGFDQPQHF	TGTGCCACCATGGTGGCTGGGGGTTTTGATCAGCCCCAGCATTTT
TRBD1	TRBV2	NA	TRBJ2-5	CASRRTGVGGETQYF	TGTGCCAGCAGGAGGACAGGGGTAGGAGGAGAGACCCAGTACTTC
NA	TRBV7-9	many	TRBJ1-1	CASDAGLEAFF	TGTGCCAGCGATGCAGGGCTTGAAGCTTTCTTT
TRBD1	TRBV12-3/TRBV12-4	NA	TRBJ1-1	CASSSNRGGTNTEAFF	TGTGCCAGCAGCTCCAACAGGGGAGGTACGAACACTGAAGCTTTCTTT
NA	TRBV30	NA	TRBJ1-1	CAWGPMNTEAFF	TGTGCCTGGGGTCCCATGAACACTGAAGCTTTCTTT
NA	TRBV7-9	many	TRBJ2-2	CASSLAGGHLTGELFF	TGTGCCAGCAGCTTAGCGGGGGGACATCTCACCGGGGAGCTGTTTTTT
NA	TRBV5-1	many	TRBJ2-5	CASSRTRDPVIETQYF	TGCGCCAGCAGCCGCACGCGGGACCCAGTAATCGAGACCCAGTACTTC
NA	TRBV27	NA	TRBJ2-7	CASSLIRTARDSDGQYF	TGTGCCAGCAGTTTAATTAGGACCGCCAGGGATAGCGACGGACAGTACTTC
NA	TRBV7-9	NA	TRBJ1-6	CASSLGDISYNSPLHF	TGTGCCAGCAGCTTAGGGGACATCTCCTATAATTCACCCCTCCACTTT
TRBD2	TRBV28	many	TRBJ2-7	CASRGWGGTYEQYF	TGTGCCAGCAGGGGCTGGGGGGGAACCTACGAGCAGTACTTC
NA	TRBV30	many	TRBJ1-2	CAWSSRYGHTF	TGTGCCTGGAGCAGCCGGTATGGCCACACCTTC
TRBD2	TRBV24-1	many	TRBJ2-7	CAKSVLAGEYEQYF	TGTGCCAAATCAGTACTAGCGGGAGAGTACGAGCAGTACTTC
NA	TRBV7-2	NA	TRBJ1-2	CASSLAGRQGGGYTF	TGTGCCAGCAGCTTAGCAGGGCGGCAGGGTGGTGGCTACACCTTC
NA	TRBV19	many	TRBJ1-2	CASSMQGLGYGYTF	TGTGCCAGTAGTATGCAGGGCTTAGGCTATGGCTACACCTTC
NA	TRBV7-8	many	TRBJ1-2	CASSILGGEDYGYTF	TGTGCCAGCAGCATCCTTGGGGGAGAGGACTATGGCTACACCTTC
NA	TRBV28	NA	TRBJ2-7	CASSMAGNYEQYF	TGTGCCAGCAGTATGGCGGGAAACTACGAGCAGTACTTC
NA	TRBV20-1	many	TRBJ1-1	CSARDTGRGNTEAFF	TGCAGTGCTAGAGATACAGGAAGGGGGAACACTGAAGCTTTCTTT
NA	TRBV7-3	NA	TRBJ2-5	CASSQVRETETQYF	TGTGCCAGCAGCCAAGTCCGGGAAACGGAGACCCAGTACTTC
NA	TRBV28	NA	TRBJ1-2	CASSLGQGRGYTF	TGTGCCAGCAGTCTGGGCCAGGGGAGAGGCTACACCTTC
NA	TRBV7-2	many	TRBJ2-6	CASSLGGGLSGANVLTF	TGTGCCAGCAGCTTAGGGGGCGGGCTCTCTGGGGCCAACGTCCTGACTTTC
TRBD1	TRBV6-1	NA	TRBJ1-1	CASNPGQENTEAFF	TGTGCCAGCAACCCCGGACAGGAGAACACTGAAGCTTTCTTT
TRBD1	TRBV28	many	TRBJ2-7	CASSSSGGQGRYEQYF	TGTGCCAGCAGTTCATCCGGGGGACAGGGGCGCTACGAGCAGTACTTC
NA	TRBV20-1	NA	TRBJ1-1	CSASWGVMNTEAFF	TGCAGTGCTAGCTGGGGGGTGATGAACACTGAAGCTTTCTTT
TRBD1	TRBV20-1	NA	TRBJ1-2	CSARGTVYGYTF	TGCAGTGCTCGTGGGACAGTCTATGGCTACACCTTC
TRBD1	TRBV7-3	NA	TRBJ1-5	CASSASGTGANQPQHF	TGTGCCAGCAGTGCATCCGGGACAGGGGCCAATCAGCCCCAGCATTTT